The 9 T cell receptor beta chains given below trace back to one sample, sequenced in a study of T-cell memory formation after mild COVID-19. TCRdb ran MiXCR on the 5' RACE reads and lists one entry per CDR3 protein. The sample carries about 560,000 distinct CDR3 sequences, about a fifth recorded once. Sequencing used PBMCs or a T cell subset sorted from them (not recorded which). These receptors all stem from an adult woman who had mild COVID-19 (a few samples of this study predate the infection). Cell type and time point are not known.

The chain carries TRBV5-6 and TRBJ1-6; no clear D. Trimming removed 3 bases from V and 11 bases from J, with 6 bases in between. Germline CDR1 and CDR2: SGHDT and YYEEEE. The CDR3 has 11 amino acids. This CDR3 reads CASSSSTPLHF. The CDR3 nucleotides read TGTGCCAGCAGCTCGTCGACACCCCTCCACTTT.

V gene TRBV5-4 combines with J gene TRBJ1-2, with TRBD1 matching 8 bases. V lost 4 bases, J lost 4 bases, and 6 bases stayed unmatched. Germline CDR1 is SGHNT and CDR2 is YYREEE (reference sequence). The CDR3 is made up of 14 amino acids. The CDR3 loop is CASSVRTGSYGYTF. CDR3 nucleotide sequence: TGTGCCAGCAGCGTCAGGACAGGGAGCTATGGCTACACCTTC.

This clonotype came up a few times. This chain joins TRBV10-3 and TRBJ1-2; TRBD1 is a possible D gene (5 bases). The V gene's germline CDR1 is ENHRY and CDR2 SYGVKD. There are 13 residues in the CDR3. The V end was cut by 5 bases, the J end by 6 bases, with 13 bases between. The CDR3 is CAISSTVLDGYTF. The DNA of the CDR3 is TGTGCCATCAGTTCGACAGTATTGGATGGCTACACCTTC.

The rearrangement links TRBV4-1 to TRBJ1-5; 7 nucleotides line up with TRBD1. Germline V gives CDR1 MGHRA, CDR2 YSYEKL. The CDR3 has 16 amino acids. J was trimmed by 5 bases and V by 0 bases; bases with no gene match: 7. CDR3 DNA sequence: TGCGCCAGCAGCCAAGATCCAGGGGGGGGCTATCAGCCCCAGCATTTT. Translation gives CASSQDPGGGYQPQHF.

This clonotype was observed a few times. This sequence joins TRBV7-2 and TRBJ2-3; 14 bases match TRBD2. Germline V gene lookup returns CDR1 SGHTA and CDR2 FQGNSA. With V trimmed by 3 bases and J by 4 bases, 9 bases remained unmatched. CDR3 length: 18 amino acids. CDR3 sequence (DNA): TGTGCCAGCAGCTTCAGTGCGGGGACTAGCGGGAGATCAGATACGCAGTATTTT. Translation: CASSFSAGTSGRSDTQYF.

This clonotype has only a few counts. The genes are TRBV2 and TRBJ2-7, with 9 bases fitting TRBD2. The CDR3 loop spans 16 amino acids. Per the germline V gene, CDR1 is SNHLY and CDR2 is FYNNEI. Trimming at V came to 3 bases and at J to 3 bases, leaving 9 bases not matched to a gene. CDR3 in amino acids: CASSDPLAGANYEQYF. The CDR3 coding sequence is TGTGCCAGCAGTGACCCCTTAGCGGGGGCGAACTACGAGCAGTACTTC.

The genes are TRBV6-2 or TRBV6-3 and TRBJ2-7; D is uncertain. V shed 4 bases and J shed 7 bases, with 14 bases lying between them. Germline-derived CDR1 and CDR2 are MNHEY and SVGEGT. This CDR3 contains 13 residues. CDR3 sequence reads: CASSSWTPGEQYF. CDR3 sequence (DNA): TGTGCCAGCAGTTCGTGGACGCCCGGAGAGCAGTACTTC.

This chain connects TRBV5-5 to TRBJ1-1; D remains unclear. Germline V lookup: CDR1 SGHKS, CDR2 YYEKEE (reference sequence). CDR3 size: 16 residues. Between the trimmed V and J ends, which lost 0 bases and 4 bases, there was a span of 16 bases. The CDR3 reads CASSLAIGGLGTEAFF. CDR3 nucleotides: TGTGCCAGCAGCTTGGCCATTGGAGGGTTGGGCACTGAAGCTTTCTTT.

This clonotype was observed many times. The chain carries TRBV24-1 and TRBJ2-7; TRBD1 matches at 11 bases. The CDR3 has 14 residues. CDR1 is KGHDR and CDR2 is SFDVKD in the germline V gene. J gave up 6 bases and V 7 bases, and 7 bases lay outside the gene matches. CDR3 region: CATSPGDRGSEQYF. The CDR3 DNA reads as TGTGCCACCAGCCCCGGGGACAGGGGGTCCGAGCAGTACTTC.